This entry features one T cell receptor beta chain sequence. No antigen is known for it. It has no much larger one-base neighbor in the sample; base qualities were not kept. RNA was extracted with the RNeasy kit and roughly 0.45 to 1 ug was reverse transcribed using random hexamers. The immunoSEQ multiplex PCR assay, covering 54 Vbeta and 13 Jbeta segments, was used to amplify TCR beta CDR3 regions. PCR amplification bias was corrected by using a synthetic template baseline for primer optimization and computational correction. The authors' pipeline ran thus. Reads were annotated to V, D and J genes per IMGT and analyzed with immunoSEQ Analyzer, keeping only productive sequences. Clonality was computed as one minus Shannon entropy normalized by log2 of the number of productive unique sequences. Public and private clones were assessed among the 100 most prevalent clones of each patient and control. Clones were defined as Susac-specific when absent from the healthy and MS cohorts, from approximately 970 published viral clones and from other ImmuneACCESS disease sequences. Starting from the raw public reads, TCRdb applied fastp trimming at Q25, assembled clones with MiXCR and retained in-frame beta chains. Duplicate CDR3 protein sequences are folded into a single record with the most common DNA and genes. Clone size and V and J calls follow TCRdb, not the original study. The sample includes roughly 100,000 distinct CDR3 sequences, with around 94% observed a single time. Approximately 0.41% of the sample lies in the top ten.

The entry originates in a study of CD8 T cells in Susac syndrome (dated by TCRdb to about 2019). Study-wide context: Among the sequenced Susac syndrome patients, about 6 had clinically active disease and eight were in clinical remission. At blood withdrawal, Susac syndrome patients were therapy-naive, treated with corticosteroids (with IVIg additionally given to some), or treated with IVIg alone. Whether CD8+ T cell activation and differentiation in Susac syndrome was antigen driven was tested using repertoire sequencing. Clonality of the CD8+ T cell repertoire was compared between eleven to twelve healthy donors, approximately 14 Susac syndrome patients and roughly 16 multiple sclerosis patients. The paper's findings and limits, for the study overall: The study acknowledged that relatively few individuals were included in the TCR sequencing and HLA analysis. Approximately 15 Susac-specific public clones were identified in the total CD8+ repertoire, and five Susac-specific public clones were identified in the CD8+ TEMRA repertoire. Clonal expansion was observed in Susac syndrome CD8+ repertoires, with the highest expansion in CD8+ TEMRA cells and greater expansion in clinically active than in remitting patients.

Peripheral blood CD8+ and CD4+ T cells from healthy donors, Susac syndrome patients and multiple sclerosis patients were profiled by high-throughput TCR beta sequencing. The Susac syndrome patients fulfilled recently defined diagnostic criteria for definite or probable disease. CD8+ TEMRA cells were enriched by FACS, while bulk CD8+ and CD4+ T cells were purified by magnetic negative isolation. Blood was collected in EDTA tubes and processed within 24 hours, with PBMCs isolated through density gradient centrifugation. PBMCs intended for TCR sequencing were cryopreserved in liquid nitrogen and thawed later in a water bath at 37 degrees C. Purity of sorted or isolated CD4+, CD8+ and CD8+ TEMRA cells was at least 90%. The material sequenced was CD8+ T cells from PBMCs. The receptor's source is a human donor with Susac syndrome.

The nucleotide sequence reads as follows: TGTGCCAGCAGCTTGGTAGCTAGCCCTCCCGATGAGCAGTTCTTC. It specifies CASSLVASPPDEQFF. This receptor chain uses TRBV5-6 and TRBJ2-1; the D segment could be TRBD2, given 5 matching bases. Including the terminal cysteine and phenylalanine, the CDR3 comprises 15 residues. The read is trimmed to its CDR3 DNA, 45 bases read in frame from base 1. CDR1 and CDR2 are drawn from the germline V gene: SGHDT, YYEEEE. Trimming takes 0 bases from V and 8 bases from J, and the germline ends sit 15 bases apart.